Listed here are 3 T cell receptor beta chains from one sample, sequenced in a study of cytomegalovirus exposure and HLA in healthy donors. The PCR made use of 60 Vbeta and 13 Jbeta primers. Assay used: immunoSEQ multiplex PCR; TCRdb lists only in-frame clones, some missing. Of 120,000 to 150,000 clones listed, approximately 80% are singletons. Sequenced material: PBMCs. These receptors came from a man aged 40-55 years in good health and CMV-seronegative.

The J gene is TRBJ2-7, the V gene TRBV11-2; the D gene is possibly TRBD2 (6 bases). The V gene lost 3 bases and the J gene lost 3 bases, with 15 bases spanning the gap. The CDR3 has 15 residues. Germline V gene sequence: CDR1 SGHAT, CDR2 FQNNGV. CDR3 loop: CASSFGSPGVYEQYF. CDR3 DNA sequence: TGTGCCAGCAGCTTCGGTAGTCCGGGAGTCTACGAGCAGTACTTC.

This chain joins TRBV7-9 and TRBJ1-2; 8 bases match TRBD1. Looked up from germline, CDR1 is SEHNR and CDR2 is FQNEAQ (reference sequence). The CDR3 is 14 amino acids. Unmatched junction bases numbered 11, after V lost 8 bases and J lost 6 bases. The CDR3 region is CASPGRGQKDGYTF. The CDR3 DNA follows: TGTGCCAGCCCCGGCAGGGGGCAAAAGGATGGCTACACCTTC.

This chain connects TRBV27 to TRBJ1-5, with a possible D match to TRBD1 (5 bases). Per the germline V gene, CDR1 is MNHEY and CDR2 is SMNVEV (reference sequence). CDR3 length: 17 amino acids. Trimming took 1 base from V and 3 from J, leaving 16 bases between them. CDR3 in DNA: TGTGCCAGCAGTTTATTGGGGGGTTGGTCATTCAATCAGCCCCAGCATTTT. As protein: CASSLLGGWSFNQPQHF.